This is a list of T cell receptor beta chains from one sample in a study of blood T cell repertoires in COVID-19. Using immunoSEQ multiplex PCR, the repertoire was profiled, and TCRdb retains in-frame clones only, with some absent. The data show approximately 210,000 clones, with about 86% seen just once and 8.2% held by the top ten. The sequenced sample consisted of peripheral blood. These TCRs come from a woman in her forties or fifties with acute or convalescent COVID-19. CDR3s include the opening cysteine and the closing phenylalanine or tryptophan. The D gene is left open where the match is weak. The size field is filled for only some rows; it gives once, few, many or a size class.

CDR3nt	CDR3aa	abundance	d_gene	j_gene	v_gene
TGTGCCAGCAGCTTGGTCTGGCGAGGCGTCCACCAAGAGACCCAGTACTTC	CASSLVWRGVHQETQYF	-	-	TRBJ2-5	TRBV5-6
TGTGCCAGCAGCAAAACGCATCTAGCGGGAAGCACAGATACGCAGTATTTT	CASSKTHLAGSTDTQYF	-	-	TRBJ2-3	TRBV21-1
TGTGCCAGCAGAGGGACAAGCTCTGGAAACACCATATATTTT	CASRGTSSGNTIYF	-	-	TRBJ1-3	TRBV6-5
TGCAGCGTCCTTAGACAGCAGGACACTGAAGCTTTCTTT	CSVLRQQDTEAFF	-	-	TRBJ1-1	TRBV29-1
TGTGCCAGCAGCCCGGGACAGACTAACTATGGCTACACCTTC	CASSPGQTNYGYTF	-	TRBD1	TRBJ1-2	TRBV28
TGTGCCAGCAGCAGGGGACAGGGGTGTAAGGCGGGAGGAACCTCACAAGGCGAGCAGTACTTC	CASSRGQGCKAGGTSQGEQYF	-	-	TRBJ2-7	TRBV21-1
TGTGCCAGCTCACCGTACGGGAAAAACACCGGGGAGCTGTTTTTT	CASSPYGKNTGELFF	-	-	TRBJ2-2	TRBV18
TGTGCCAGCAGCTTAGATGCTGCGAGTTTAACTTTCTTT	CASSLDAASLTFF	-	-	TRBJ1-1	TRBV11-2
TGTGCCAGCGGACGACAGGGGGCGGGAAACACCATATATTTT	CASGRQGAGNTIYF	-	TRBD1	TRBJ1-3	TRBV2
TGTGCCAGTACCCGTCGTCCTAATGAAAAACTGTTTTTT	CASTRRPNEKLFF	few	-	TRBJ1-4	TRBV19
TGTGCCAGCAGTTTATCGCCGGGAGCCCCCTACGAGCAGTACTTC	CASSLSPGAPYEQYF	-	-	TRBJ2-7	TRBV27
TGTGCCAGCAGTGAATCCCTTGGGGGCCGTAATGAAAAACTGTTTTTT	CASSESLGGRNEKLFF	-	-	TRBJ1-4	TRBV25-1
TGTGCCAGTAAAAAAGATAGCGGGAGCATCTACAATGAGCAGTTCTTC	CASKKDSGSIYNEQFF	-	TRBD2	TRBJ2-1	TRBV19
TGTGCCAGCAGCAACTTCGGACTAGCGGGAGGACCAAACACCGGGGAGCTGTTTTTT	CASSNFGLAGGPNTGELFF	-	TRBD2	TRBJ2-2	TRBV7-2
TGTGCCAGCAGCGTAGACCGGGACTTAGGAGGGAACACTGAAGCTTTCTTT	CASSVDRDLGGNTEAFF	-	-	TRBJ1-1	TRBV9
TGCGCCAGCAGGGGAGGACCTGTACCCTTTGAGCAGTACTTC	CASRGGPVPFEQYF	once	-	TRBJ2-7	TRBV23-1
TGTGCCACCAGTGATATAGGGGGTGCCAAAAACATTCAGTACTTC	CATSDIGGAKNIQYF	-	-	TRBJ2-4	TRBV24-1
TGCGCCAGCAGGTTCCCAGGGCTGGGGGAGACCCAGTACTTC	CASRFPGLGETQYF	-	-	TRBJ2-5	TRBV5-1
TGTGCCAGCAGTCCTCAGGTTTATGATGGCTACACCTTC	CASSPQVYDGYTF	-	-	TRBJ1-2	TRBV28
TGTGCCAGCAGCATCTTGGGCCGGCGGGGATCCAATGAGCAGTTCTTC	CASSILGRRGSNEQFF	-	-	TRBJ2-1	TRBV7-3
TGTGCCAGCAGCGCTATTAGCGGGGGCTCCTACAATGAGCAGTTCTTC	CASSAISGGSYNEQFF	-	TRBD2	TRBJ2-1	TRBV2
TGTGCCAGCAGTTACGGGCAGGGCCTAGCCAAAAACATTCAGTACTTC	CASSYGQGLAKNIQYF	-	-	TRBJ2-4	TRBV6-5
TGCGCCAGCAGCCAAGATCCCCGGACTAGCGGGGGAGTTGAATACGAGCAGTACTTC	CASSQDPRTSGGVEYEQYF	once	TRBD2	TRBJ2-7	TRBV4-1
TGTGCCAGCAGCGTAGGGTGGGAGGATGGCTACACCTTC	CASSVGWEDGYTF	-	-	TRBJ1-2	TRBV9
TGTGCCACCGAACTAGCGGGAGGTGGTGGTGAGCAGTTCTTC	CATELAGGGGEQFF	-	TRBD2	TRBJ2-1	TRBV24-1
TGTGCCAGCAGGGCAGGGGGTGATGGCTACACCTTC	CASRAGGDGYTF	-	TRBD1	TRBJ1-2	TRBV2
TGCGCCAGCAGCTCTAGCGGGGCCTCCTACGAGCAGTACTTC	CASSSSGASYEQYF	once	TRBD2	TRBJ2-7	TRBV5-1
TGTGCCAGCAGCAGAGGTAGCGGGAGCTCAAGAAATGAGCAGTTCTTC	CASSRGSGSSRNEQFF	-	-	TRBJ2-1	TRBV21-1
TGTGCCAGCAGCGTCACTAGCGCCACTAGCACAGATACGCAGTATTTT	CASSVTSATSTDTQYF	-	TRBD2	TRBJ2-3	TRBV9
TGTGCCACCAGTACAAGCGGGAGATTTCCCTACGAGCAGTACTTC	CATSTSGRFPYEQYF	-	TRBD2	TRBJ2-7	TRBV24-1
TGTGCCAGCAGTCCCTCGGGACAGGGGGTCAATGAGCAGTTCTTC	CASSPSGQGVNEQFF	once	TRBD1	TRBJ2-1	TRBV28
TGTGCCAGCATCCGGGGGACTGGGGCCAACGTCCTGACTTTC	CASIRGTGANVLTF	-	-	TRBJ2-6	TRBV28
TGTGCCAGCAGCGTTAGCGGGAGCCCCACAGATACGCAGTATTTT	CASSVSGSPTDTQYF	-	TRBD2	TRBJ2-3	TRBV2
TGTGCCAGCAACGACAATAACTACGAGCAGTACTTC	CASNDNNYEQYF	-	-	TRBJ2-7	TRBV6-6
TGTGCCAGCAGTGAAGGAGGGACTAGCGGGAGTAGCGAGCAGTACTTC	CASSEGGTSGSSEQYF	-	TRBD2	TRBJ2-7	TRBV2
TGTGCCAGCAGCCCCCATGCCGGACTAGCGGGAGGGAGTACCTACAATGAGCAGTTCTTC	CASSPHAGLAGGSTYNEQFF	-	TRBD2	TRBJ2-1	TRBV9
TGTGCCAGCAGTTACACCGGGACTAGCCTCGAGCAGTACTTC	CASSYTGTSLEQYF	-	TRBD2	TRBJ2-7	TRBV6-6
TGTGCCAGCAGCCAAGATCTGAGTAATGGGGCTAGCGGGAGGGCCTACAATGAGCAGTTCTTC	CASSQDLSNGASGRAYNEQFF	-	TRBD2	TRBJ2-1	TRBV14
TGTGCCAGCAGTTTTAGCGAGGGTGAGCAGTTCTTC	CASSFSEGEQFF	-	-	TRBJ2-1	TRBV27
TGTGCCAGCAGGGAGGGGGCGCTGCGAGAGACCCAGTACTTC	CASREGALRETQYF	-	-	TRBJ2-5	TRBV2
TGTGCCAGCAGTTCGCCCTTAGGGGGCGCGGAGACCCAGTACTTC	CASSSPLGGAETQYF	-	TRBD1	TRBJ2-5	TRBV28
TGCAGCGTTGAAGATAGTCGAACAGGGTACGAGCAGTACTTC	CSVEDSRTGYEQYF	-	-	TRBJ2-7	TRBV29-1
TGTGCCAGCAGCCCCCGGGACAGGGGAGGTAATTCACCCCTCCACTTT	CASSPRDRGGNSPLHF	-	TRBD1	TRBJ1-6	TRBV3-1/TRBV3-2
TGCGCCAGCAGCTCAACTCCGGGACAGGGTGCGGCCCAGTACTTC	CASSSTPGQGAAQYF	-	TRBD1	TRBJ2-5	TRBV5-1
TGTGCTAGGCATAGCGGGAGTTGCGGGGATACGCAGTATTTT	CARHSGSCGDTQYF	-	TRBD2	TRBJ2-3	TRBV12-5
TGTGCCAGCAGAGAACAGGGTCCCAACGAGCAGTACTTC	CASREQGPNEQYF	-	-	TRBJ2-7	TRBV2
TGCGCCAGCAGTGAGCTTCTGATGGACAGGGGGAAAAGAAACACCATATATTTT	CASSELLMDRGKRNTIYF	-	TRBD1	TRBJ1-3	TRBV10-2
TGTGCCAGTAGTATGGACAGGGTCACCGGGGAGCTGTTTTTT	CASSMDRVTGELFF	-	TRBD1	TRBJ2-2	TRBV19
TGTGCCAGCAGCGATCCCACCAGCGGAGTGGGGAATGAGCAGTTCTTC	CASSDPTSGVGNEQFF	-	-	TRBJ2-1	TRBV11-3
TGTGCCAGCAGCCTGGCGATGACGGGGGAGGAGGAAAAACTGTTTTTT	CASSLAMTGEEEKLFF	-	-	TRBJ1-4	TRBV7-9
TGTGCCAGCACCGTTGGAAGAGGCGGGGAGCTGTTTTTT	CASTVGRGGELFF	-	-	TRBJ2-2	TRBV12-3/TRBV12-4
TGTGCCAGCACCCTTGTTAACACTGAAGCTTTCTTT	CASTLVNTEAFF	-	-	TRBJ1-1	TRBV12-3/TRBV12-4
TGTGCCAGCAGCTTAGATCTCAGCTCCTACAATGAGCAGTTCTTC	CASSLDLSSYNEQFF	-	-	TRBJ2-1	TRBV11-2
TGTGCCAGCTCACCAGCAGGGTGGGGTACCTACGAGCAGTACTTC	CASSPAGWGTYEQYF	-	-	TRBJ2-7	TRBV18
TGTGCCAGCAGTTCGGGACTAGCGGGAGAGGTATCCGGGGCCAACGTCCTGACTTTC	CASSSGLAGEVSGANVLTF	-	TRBD2	TRBJ2-6	TRBV28
TGTGCCACCAGTGACCGCCGGACAGGGCACACTGAAGCTTTCTTT	CATSDRRTGHTEAFF	-	TRBD1	TRBJ1-1	TRBV24-1
TGCAGCGGGGCAGGGGGGACAGGGGAAAAGAACACTGAAGCTTTCTTT	CSGAGGTGEKNTEAFF	-	TRBD1	TRBJ1-1	TRBV29-1
TGTGCCTCCAACGGCGGGCAAGAGACCCAGTACTTC	CASNGGQETQYF	once	-	TRBJ2-5	TRBV28
TGTGCCAGCAGTGAATATAGCTCAGATACGCAGTATTTT	CASSEYSSDTQYF	-	-	TRBJ2-3	TRBV25-1